This TCR beta chain stems from a study of post-analysis software for immune sequencing data (dated by TCRdb to about 2015). In terms of the full investigation: Relapsing-remitting, secondary progressive and progressive-relapsing multiple sclerosis were recorded as disease courses, and subtype annotation was lacking for some patients. Patient repertoires were compared against ten to eleven previously published healthy control repertoires from donors aged roughly 6 to 28 years. A subset of samples was prepared in parallel using single-end sample barcoding, then pooled and co-amplified after Illumina adapter ligation.

From its cysteine to its phenylalanine, the CDR3 spans 14 amino acids. Only CDR3 DNA remains: 42 bases, in frame from the first base. V and J are truncated by 2 bases and 8 bases respectively, leaving an intervening sequence of 15 bases. TCR beta repertoires were profiled from peripheral blood of 13 young patients with multiple sclerosis to demonstrate the VDJtools post-analysis software. The patients with multiple sclerosis were children and adolescents between roughly 6 and 17 years of age. Libraries were made using PCR. Sequencing instrument: Illumina HiSeq 2500. To reduce PCR and sequencing biases, unique molecular identifiers were built into the TCR beta cDNA libraries. Approximately 500,000 cDNA molecules were obtained for every 1 to 10 million input T cells, so each molecule roughly corresponded to one T cell. The patient libraries were prepared and sequenced using the same protocol as the earlier healthy control dataset. Within a given batch, samples were prepared together, multiplexed and sequenced on the same HiSeq lane. The original pipeline was this. Raw barcoded reads were processed with MIGEC, and single-read molecular identifier groups were discarded before consensus assembly and CDR3 extraction. VDJtools was used for post-analysis of the clonotype tables, and diversity was normalized by down-sampling every dataset to the size of the smallest sample. To correct batch-related cross-sample contamination, repertoire overlap clustering matched CDR3 amino acid sequences but not nucleotide sequences. TCRdb trimmed the raw reads at Q25, called clones with MiXCR and kept productive beta chains. Each CDR3 protein gets just one entry, which takes the most common genes and DNA from the rows behind it. The V and J calls come from TCRdb's annotation, not from the publication. This sample gives hundreds of thousands of distinct CDR3 sequences in total; roughly 47% of them show up just once. The ten largest clones take up roughly 1.7% of the sample.

General findings and caveats noted by the study authors: Significantly lower normalized Chao1 diversity was found in multiple sclerosis patients than in controls, suggesting substantial peripheral T-cell clonal expansion. Patients showed significantly higher frequencies than controls for roughly 5 TRBV segments, among them TRBV5-6, TRBV5-1 and TRBV20-1. The control group was slightly older than the multiple sclerosis patient group. Direct clustering with F measure revealed strong co-clustering of samples prepared in the same batch, which led to a batch-effect correction.

About this clonotype: This clone's antigen is unknown. Base qualities are not at hand, and no much larger clone is one base apart.

The clonotype originates from a girl between 5 and 17 years old with multiple sclerosis. The chain is assembled from TRBV12-3 or TRBV12-4 and TRBJ1-2; the D gene remains uncertain. The sample taken for sequencing was blood. The nucleotide sequence is TGTGCCAGCAGTTTAAGCGGAGGATCGGAGGGCTACACCTTC. It is translated as CASSLSGGSEGYTF.